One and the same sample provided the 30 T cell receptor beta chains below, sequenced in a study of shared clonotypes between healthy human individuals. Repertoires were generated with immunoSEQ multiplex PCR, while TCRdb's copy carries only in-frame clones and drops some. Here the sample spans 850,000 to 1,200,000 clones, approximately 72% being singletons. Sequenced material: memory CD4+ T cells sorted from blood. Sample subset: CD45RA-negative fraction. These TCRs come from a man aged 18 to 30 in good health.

The CDR3 loop is CASSSSDLGQEKLFF. CDR3 coding DNA: TGTGCCAGCAGCTCCTCGGACCTCGGACAGGAAAAACTGTTTTTT. The chain links TRBV13 to TRBJ1-4, with a possible D match to TRBD1 (6 bases). Germline V gene lookup returns CDR1 PRHDT and CDR2 FYEKMQ (reference sequence). The V gene lost 4 bases and the J gene lost 8 bases, with 17 bases spanning the gap. The length of the CDR3 is 15 residues.

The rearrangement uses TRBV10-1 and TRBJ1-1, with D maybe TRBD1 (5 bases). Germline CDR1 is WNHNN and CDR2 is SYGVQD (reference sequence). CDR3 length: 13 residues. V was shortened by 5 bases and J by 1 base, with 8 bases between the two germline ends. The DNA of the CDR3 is TGCGCCAGCAGTAGACAGTCGAACACTGAAGCTTTCTTT. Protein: CASSRQSNTEAFF.

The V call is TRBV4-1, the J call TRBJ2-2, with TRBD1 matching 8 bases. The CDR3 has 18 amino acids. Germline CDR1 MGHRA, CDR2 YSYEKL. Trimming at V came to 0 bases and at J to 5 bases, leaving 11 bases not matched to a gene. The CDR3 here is CASSQDIGSRGRTGELFF. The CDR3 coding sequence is TGCGCCAGCAGCCAAGACATCGGAAGCAGGGGGCGTACCGGGGAGCTGTTTTTT.

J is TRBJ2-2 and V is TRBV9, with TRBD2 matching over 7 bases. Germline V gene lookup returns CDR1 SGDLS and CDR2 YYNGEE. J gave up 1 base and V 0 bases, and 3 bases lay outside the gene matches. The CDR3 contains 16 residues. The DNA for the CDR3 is TGTGCCAGCAGCGTAGGTGGGAGGGGGAACACCGGGGAGCTGTTTTTT. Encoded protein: CASSVGGRGNTGELFF.

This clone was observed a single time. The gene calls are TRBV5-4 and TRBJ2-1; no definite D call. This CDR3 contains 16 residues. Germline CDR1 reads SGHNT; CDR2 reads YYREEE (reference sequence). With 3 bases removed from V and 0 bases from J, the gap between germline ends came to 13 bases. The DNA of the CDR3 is TGTGCCAGCAGCTCAAAGGGTGGAAGCTCCTACAATGAGCAGTTCTTC. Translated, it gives CASSSKGGSSYNEQFF.

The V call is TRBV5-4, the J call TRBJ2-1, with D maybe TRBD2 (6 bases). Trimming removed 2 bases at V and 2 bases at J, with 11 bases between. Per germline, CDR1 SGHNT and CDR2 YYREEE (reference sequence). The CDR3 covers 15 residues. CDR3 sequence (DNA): TGTGCCAGCAGCTTTGCGGGACTGACCTACAATGAGCAGTTCTTC. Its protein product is CASSFAGLTYNEQFF.

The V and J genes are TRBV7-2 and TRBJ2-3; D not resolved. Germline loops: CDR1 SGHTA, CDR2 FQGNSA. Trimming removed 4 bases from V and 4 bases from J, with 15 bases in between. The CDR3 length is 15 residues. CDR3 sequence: CASSSSRHDPDTQYF. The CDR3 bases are TGTGCCAGCAGCTCTTCCAGGCATGATCCAGATACGCAGTATTTT.

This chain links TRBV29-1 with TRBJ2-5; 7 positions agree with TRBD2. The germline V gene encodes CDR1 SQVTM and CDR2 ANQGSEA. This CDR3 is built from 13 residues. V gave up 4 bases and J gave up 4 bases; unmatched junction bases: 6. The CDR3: CSVAGGRLETQYF. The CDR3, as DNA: TGCAGCGTTGCCGGGGGGAGGTTAGAGACCCAGTACTTC.

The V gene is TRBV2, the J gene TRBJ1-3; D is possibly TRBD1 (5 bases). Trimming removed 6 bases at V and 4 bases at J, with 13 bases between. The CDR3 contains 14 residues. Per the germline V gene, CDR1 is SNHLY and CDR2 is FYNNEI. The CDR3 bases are TGTGCCAGCAGACAGAGCCGGGGGGGAAACACCATATATTTT. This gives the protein CASRQSRGGNTIYF.

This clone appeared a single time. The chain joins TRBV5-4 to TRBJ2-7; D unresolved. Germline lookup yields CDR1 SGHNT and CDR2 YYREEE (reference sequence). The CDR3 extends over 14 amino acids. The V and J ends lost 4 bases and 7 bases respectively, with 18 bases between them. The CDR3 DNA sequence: TGTGCCAGCAGCCGGGCTGGGTCGGTGGGTGAGCAGTACTTC. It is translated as CASSRAGSVGEQYF.

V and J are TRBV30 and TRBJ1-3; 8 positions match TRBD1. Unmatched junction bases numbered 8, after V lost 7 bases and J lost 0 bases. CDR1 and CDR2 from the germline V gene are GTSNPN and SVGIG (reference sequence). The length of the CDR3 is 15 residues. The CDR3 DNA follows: TGTGCCTACGACAGGGGTGATTACTCTGGAAACACCATATATTTT. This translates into CAYDRGDYSGNTIYF.

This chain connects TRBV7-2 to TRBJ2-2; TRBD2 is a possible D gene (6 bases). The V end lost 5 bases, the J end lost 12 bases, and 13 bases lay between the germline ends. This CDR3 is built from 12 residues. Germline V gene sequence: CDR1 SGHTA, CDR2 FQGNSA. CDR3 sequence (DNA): TGTGCCAGCAGCCCCCGACTAGTTCAGCTGTTTTTT. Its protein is CASSPRLVQLFF.

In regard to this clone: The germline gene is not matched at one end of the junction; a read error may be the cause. CDR3 sequence: CASSIHGGYPLF. The CDR3 DNA follows: TGCGCCAGCAGCATCCATGGGGGATATCCACTCTTC. The V gene is TRBV5-1, the J gene TRBJ2-7, with D tentatively TRBD1 or TRBD2 (5 bases each). Germline V lookup: CDR1 SGHRS, CDR2 YFSETQ. This CDR3 region has 12 residues.

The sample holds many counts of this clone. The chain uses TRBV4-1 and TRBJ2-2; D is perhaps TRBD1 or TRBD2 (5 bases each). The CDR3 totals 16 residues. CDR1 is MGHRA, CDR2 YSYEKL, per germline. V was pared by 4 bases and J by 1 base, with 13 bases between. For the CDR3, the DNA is TGCGCCAGCAGCCCAGAGGGGACGGTGAACACCGGGGAGCTGTTTTTT. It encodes CASSPEGTVNTGELFF.

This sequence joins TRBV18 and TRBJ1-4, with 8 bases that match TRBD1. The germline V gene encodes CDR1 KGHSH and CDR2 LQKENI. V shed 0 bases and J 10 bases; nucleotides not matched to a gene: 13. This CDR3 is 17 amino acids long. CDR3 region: CASSPPMGQATVGKLFF. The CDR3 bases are TGTGCCAGCTCACCACCGATGGGACAGGCCACGGTCGGAAAACTGTTTTTT.

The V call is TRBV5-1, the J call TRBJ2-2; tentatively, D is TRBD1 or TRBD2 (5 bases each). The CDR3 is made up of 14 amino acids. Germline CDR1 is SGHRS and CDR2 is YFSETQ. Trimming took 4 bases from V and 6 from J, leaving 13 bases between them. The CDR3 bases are TGCGCCAGCAGCGGGGGAATCGAGGCCGGGGAGCTGTTTTTT. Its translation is CASSGGIEAGELFF. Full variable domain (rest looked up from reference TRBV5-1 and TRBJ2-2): KAGVTQTPRYLIKTRGQQVTLSCSPISGHRSVSWYQQTPGQGLQFLFEYFSETQRNKGNFPGRFSGRQFSNSRSEMNVSTLELGDSALYLCASSGGIEAGELFFGEGSRLTVL.

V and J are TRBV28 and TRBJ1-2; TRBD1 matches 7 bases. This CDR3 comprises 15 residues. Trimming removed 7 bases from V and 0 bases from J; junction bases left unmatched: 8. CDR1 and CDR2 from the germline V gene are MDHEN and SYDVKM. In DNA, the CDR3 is TGTGCCAGCACCTCAGGACAGGCCGCTAACTATGGCTACACCTTC. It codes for CASTSGQAANYGYTF.

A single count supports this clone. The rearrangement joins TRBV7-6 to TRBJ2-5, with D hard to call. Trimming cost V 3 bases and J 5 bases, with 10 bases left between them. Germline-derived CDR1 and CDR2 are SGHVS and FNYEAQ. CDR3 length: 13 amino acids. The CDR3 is CASSFNTRETQYF. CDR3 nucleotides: TGTGCCAGCAGCTTTAATACTCGGGAGACCCAGTACTTC.

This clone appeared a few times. CDR3 residues: CASSLEAYESYNEQFF. CDR3 bases: TGTGCCAGCAGCTTAGAAGCCTACGAATCTTACAATGAGCAGTTCTTC. The rearrangement links TRBV7-6 to TRBJ2-1; D gene uncertain. Per the germline V gene, CDR1 is SGHVS and CDR2 is FNYEAQ. The CDR3 runs 16 residues. V was pared by 1 base and J by 4 bases, with 14 bases between.

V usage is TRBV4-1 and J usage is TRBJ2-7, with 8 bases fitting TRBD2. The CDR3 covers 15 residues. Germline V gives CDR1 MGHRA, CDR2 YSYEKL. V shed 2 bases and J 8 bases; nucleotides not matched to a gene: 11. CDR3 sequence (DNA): TGCGCCAGCAGCCAAAGTATCAGCGGACTAGCCCAGCAGTACTTC. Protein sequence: CASSQSISGLAQQYF.

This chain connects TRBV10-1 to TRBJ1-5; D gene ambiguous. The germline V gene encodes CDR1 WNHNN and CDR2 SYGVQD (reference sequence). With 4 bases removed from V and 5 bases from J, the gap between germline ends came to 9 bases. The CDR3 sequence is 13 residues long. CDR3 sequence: CASSAGGDQPQHF. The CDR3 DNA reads TGCGCCAGCAGTGCGGGAGGTGATCAGCCCCAGCATTTT.

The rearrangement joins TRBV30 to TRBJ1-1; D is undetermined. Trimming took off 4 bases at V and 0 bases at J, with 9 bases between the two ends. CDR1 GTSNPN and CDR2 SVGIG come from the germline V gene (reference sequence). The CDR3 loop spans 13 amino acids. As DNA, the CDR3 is TGTGCCTGGAAGATGCAAGTGAACACTGAAGCTTTCTTT. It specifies CAWKMQVNTEAFF.

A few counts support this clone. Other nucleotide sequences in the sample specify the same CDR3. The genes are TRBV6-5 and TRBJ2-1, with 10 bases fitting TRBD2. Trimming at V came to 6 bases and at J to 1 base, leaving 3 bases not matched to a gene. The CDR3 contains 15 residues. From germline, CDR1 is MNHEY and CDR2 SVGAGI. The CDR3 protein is CASSLTSGSYNEQFF. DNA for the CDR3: TGTGCCAGCAGCTTGACTAGCGGGTCCTACAATGAGCAGTTCTTC.

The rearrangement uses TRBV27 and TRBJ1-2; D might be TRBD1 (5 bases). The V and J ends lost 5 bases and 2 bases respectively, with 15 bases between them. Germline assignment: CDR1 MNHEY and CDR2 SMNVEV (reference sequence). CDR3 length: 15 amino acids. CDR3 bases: TGTGCCAGCAGTCCCCACTTTGAGGGGAACTATGGCTACACCTTC. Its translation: CASSPHFEGNYGYTF.

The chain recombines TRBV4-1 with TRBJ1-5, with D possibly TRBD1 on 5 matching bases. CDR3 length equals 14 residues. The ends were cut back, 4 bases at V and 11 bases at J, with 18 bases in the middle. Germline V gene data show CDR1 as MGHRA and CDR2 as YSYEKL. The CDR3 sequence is CASSRGPGEGAQHF. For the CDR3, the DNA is TGCGCCAGCAGCCGAGGTCCGGGGGAAGGGGCCCAGCATTTT.

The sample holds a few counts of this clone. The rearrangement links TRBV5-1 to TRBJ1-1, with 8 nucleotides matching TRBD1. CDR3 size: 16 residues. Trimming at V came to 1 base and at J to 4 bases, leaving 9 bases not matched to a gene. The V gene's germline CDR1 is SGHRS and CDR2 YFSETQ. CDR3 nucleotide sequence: TGCGCCAGCAGCTTGTCAGGGGGCGCGGGTAGCACTGAAGCTTTCTTT. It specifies CASSLSGGAGSTEAFF.

CDR3: CASSAGWGGSYEQYF. DNA for the CDR3: TGTGCCAGCAGTGCCGGATGGGGGGGTTCCTACGAGCAGTACTTC. The rearrangement links TRBV6-1 to TRBJ2-7; TRBD2 matches 7 bases. Trimming at V came to 4 bases and at J to 1 base, leaving 7 bases not matched to a gene. The CDR3 spans 15 residues. Germline V lookup: CDR1 MNHNS, CDR2 SASEGT.

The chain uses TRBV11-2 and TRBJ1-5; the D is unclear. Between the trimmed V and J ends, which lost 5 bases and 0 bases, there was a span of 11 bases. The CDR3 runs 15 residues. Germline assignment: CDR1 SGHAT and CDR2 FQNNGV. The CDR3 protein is CASSPHVGSNQPQHF. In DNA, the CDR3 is TGTGCCAGCAGCCCCCATGTTGGTAGCAATCAGCCCCAGCATTTT.

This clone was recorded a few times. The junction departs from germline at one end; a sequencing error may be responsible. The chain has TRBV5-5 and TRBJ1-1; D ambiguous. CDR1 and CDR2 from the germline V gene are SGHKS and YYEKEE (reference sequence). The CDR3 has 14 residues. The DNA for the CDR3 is TGTGCCAGCACCTTGGATTGGTTGAACACTGAAGCTTTCTTT. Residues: CASTLDWLNTEAFF.

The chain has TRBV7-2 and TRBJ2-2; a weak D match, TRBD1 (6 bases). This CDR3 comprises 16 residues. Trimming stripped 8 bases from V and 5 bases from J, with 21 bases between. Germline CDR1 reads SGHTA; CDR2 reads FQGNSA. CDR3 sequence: CASEGMGRGKTGELFF. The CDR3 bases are TGTGCCAGCGAAGGGATGGGCAGGGGTAAAACCGGGGAGCTGTTTTTT.